This T cell receptor beta chain was recovered during a study of shared T cell receptors in the human thymus. Sequenced by immunoSEQ multiplex PCR; TCRdb stores in-frame clones only, minus some. The sample contains almost 550,000 clones, about four fifths of which appear only once. Separately, the same data were catalogued under a study of human thymus T cells. That paper notes: Corrective heart surgery yielded resections, and these provided the thymus tissue. Gene usage for V and J segments appeared biased in thymic and blood repertoires.

The clonotype comes from a boy under two years old with a congenital heart defect. Specimen: thymocytes.

The CDR3 nucleotides are TGTGCCAGCAGTCAAAGCGGGAGGGCCTACGAGCAGTACTTC. Its protein is CASSQSGRAYEQYF. The V call is TRBV27, the J call TRBJ2-7; 10 bases agree with TRBD2. V was clipped by 5 bases and J by 2 bases; unmatched bases: 3. From germline, CDR1 is MNHEY and CDR2 SMNVEV (reference sequence). The CDR3 is 14 residues long.